This TCR beta chain was identified during a study of T-cell reconstitution after alpha-beta-depleted transplantation in children. The CDR3 runs 12 residues. V was pared by 10 bases and J by 5 bases, with 14 bases between. Germline assignment: CDR1 LNHDA and CDR2 SQIVND (reference sequence). The library targeted TCRbeta and was prepared with unique molecular identifiers. TCRdb itself ran the PCR reads through MiXCR, one entry per CDR3 protein. Altogether 420,000 or so distinct CDR3 sequences are present, under 13% being singletons, with the ten largest covering 4.5% to 6.5%. The rearrangement links TRBV19 to TRBJ1-2; a weak D match, TRBD1 (6 bases). The sequence was collected from a human donor who donated a stem cell graft to a child with acute myeloid leukemia. The input for sequencing was PBMCs from the stem cell graft donor, taken from the stem cell graft. CDR3: CATQDRGYGYTF. The CDR3 DNA follows: TGTGCCACCCAGGACAGAGGGTATGGCTACACCTTC. Drawing the rest from reference TRBV19 and TRBJ1-2, the complete variable domain is DGGITQSPKYLFRKEGQNVTLSCEQNLNHDAMYWYRQDPGQGLRLIYYSQIVNDFQKGDIAEGYSVSREKKESFPLTVTSAQKNPTAFYLCATQDRGYGYTFGSGTRLTVV.